These 4 T cell receptor beta chains came from one sample sequenced in a study of cytomegalovirus exposure and HLA in healthy donors. A multiplex PCR was run with 60 Vbeta primers and 13 Jbeta primers. Sequenced by immunoSEQ multiplex PCR; TCRdb stores in-frame clones only, minus some. This repertoire shows about 120,000 clones, 70% to 80% found once; its top ten account for 2% to 3%. Sequences were obtained from PBMCs. The receptors come from a female donor in good health and CMV-seronegative.

V usage is TRBV6-4 and J usage is TRBJ1-2, with D uncertain. This CDR3 has 15 amino acids. CDR1 is MRHNA, CDR2 SNTAGT, per germline. V lost 2 bases and J lost 8, with 18 bases in between. CDR3 nucleotides: TGTGCCAGCAGTGACGGAGGACTTCCCCCTAGGGGCTACACCTTC. Residues: CASSDGGLPPRGYTF.

This chain uses TRBV6-6 with TRBJ2-5; 13 positions match TRBD2. The end of the DNA aligns better with TRBJ2-7, so the J call may be wrong. CDR1 and CDR2 (germline): MNHNY, SVGAGI (reference sequence). This CDR3 contains 16 residues. This chain's CDR3 is CASSYSRTSGGYEQYF. CDR3 bases: TGTGCCAGCAGTTACTCGCGGACTAGCGGGGGTTACGAGCAGTACTTC.

The chain couples TRBV10-3 to TRBJ2-2; tentative D call: TRBD2 (6 bases). CDR1 is ENHRY and CDR2 is SYGVKD in the germline V gene. The ends were cut back, 6 bases at V and 4 bases at J, with 24 bases in the middle. CDR3 length: 18 amino acids. CDR3 nucleotide sequence: TGTGCCATCAGATATGAGGACTCTAAGAGGGGAGGCACCGGGGAGCTGTTTTTT. Its protein is CAIRYEDSKRGGTGELFF.

The genes are TRBV5-1 and TRBJ2-5, with D possibly matching TRBD2 (6 bases). The CDR3 runs to 14 residues. The ends were cut back, 4 bases at V and 5 bases at J, with 15 bases in the middle. Germline lookup yields CDR1 SGHRS and CDR2 YFSETQ. The CDR3, as DNA: TGCGCCAGCAGCGCGGGATCGGGGCGGGAGACCCAGTACTTC. It is translated as CASSAGSGRETQYF.